This T cell receptor (beta chain) was observed in a study of technical replicates of blood from a few donors. Assay used: immunoSEQ multiplex PCR; TCRdb lists only in-frame clones, some missing. This table holds fewer than 100,000 clones, around 96% found once. V shed 6 bases and J 2 bases; nucleotides not matched to a gene: 6. Germline V gene data show CDR1 as SQVTM and CDR2 as ANQGSEA. There are 14 residues in the CDR3. The TCR was taken from a human donor in good health. Source material: T cells isolated from PBMCs. The chain links TRBV29-1 to TRBJ2-7; 11 nucleotides align to TRBD2. The CDR3 DNA sequence: TGCAGCGTCTATTTAGCGGGAGGGCCCTACGAGCAGTACTTC. Amino acids: CSVYLAGGPYEQYF.